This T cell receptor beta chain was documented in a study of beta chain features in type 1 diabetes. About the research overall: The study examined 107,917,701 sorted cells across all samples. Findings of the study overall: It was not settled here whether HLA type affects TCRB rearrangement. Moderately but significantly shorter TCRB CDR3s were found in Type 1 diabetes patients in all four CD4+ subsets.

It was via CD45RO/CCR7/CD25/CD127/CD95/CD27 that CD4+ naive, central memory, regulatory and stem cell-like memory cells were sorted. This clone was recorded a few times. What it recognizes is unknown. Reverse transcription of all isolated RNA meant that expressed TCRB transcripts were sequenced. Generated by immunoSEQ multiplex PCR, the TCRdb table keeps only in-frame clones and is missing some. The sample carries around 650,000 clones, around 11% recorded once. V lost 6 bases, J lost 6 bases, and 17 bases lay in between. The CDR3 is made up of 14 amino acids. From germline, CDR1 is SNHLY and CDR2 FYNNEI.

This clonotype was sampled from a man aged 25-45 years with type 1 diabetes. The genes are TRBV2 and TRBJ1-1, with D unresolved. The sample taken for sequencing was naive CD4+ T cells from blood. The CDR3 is CASSSDPAFAEAFF. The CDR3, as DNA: TGTGCCAGCAGCTCGGACCCGGCGTTTGCTGAAGCTTTCTTT.